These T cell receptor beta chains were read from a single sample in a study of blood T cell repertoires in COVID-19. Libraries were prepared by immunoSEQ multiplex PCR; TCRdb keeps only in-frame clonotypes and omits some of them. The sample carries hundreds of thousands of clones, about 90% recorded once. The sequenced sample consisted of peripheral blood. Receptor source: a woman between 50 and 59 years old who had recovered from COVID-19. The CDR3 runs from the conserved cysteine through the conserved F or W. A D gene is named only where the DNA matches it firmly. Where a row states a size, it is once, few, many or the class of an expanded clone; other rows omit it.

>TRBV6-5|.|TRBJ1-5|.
CASSYPGLRNQPQHF
TGTGCCAGCAGTTACCCAGGTCTAAGGAATCAGCCCCAGCATTTT
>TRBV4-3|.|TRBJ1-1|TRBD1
CASSLYRQGDTEAFF
TGCGCCAGCAGCCTATACCGACAGGGAGACACTGAAGCTTTCTTT
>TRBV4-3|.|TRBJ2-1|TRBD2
CASSQERLAGFDEQFF
TGCGCCAGCAGCCAAGAGAGACTAGCGGGATTCGATGAGCAGTTCTTC
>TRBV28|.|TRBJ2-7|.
CASSLRGTFTYEQYF
TGTGCCAGCAGTCTACGAGGGACATTTACCTACGAGCAGTACTTC
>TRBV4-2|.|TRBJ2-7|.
CASSQDVQAHEQYF
TGTGCCAGCAGCCAAGATGTTCAGGCCCACGAGCAGTACTTC
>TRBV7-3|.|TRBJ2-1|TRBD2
CASSPSGRSNNEQFF
TGTGCCAGCAGCCCTAGCGGGAGGTCCAACAATGAGCAGTTCTTC
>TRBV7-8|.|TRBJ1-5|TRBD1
CASSWGPGQGNNQPQHF
TGTGCCAGCAGCTGGGGTCCGGGACAGGGGAACAATCAGCCCCAGCATTTT
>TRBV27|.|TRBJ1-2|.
CASSLKGGANYGYTF
TGTGCCAGCAGTCTCAAGGGGGGGGCTAACTATGGCTACACCTTC
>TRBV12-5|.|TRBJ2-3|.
CASGLLETDTQYF
TGTGCTAGTGGTTTGCTGGAGACAGATACGCAGTATTTT
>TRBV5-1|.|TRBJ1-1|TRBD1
CASSLGQGARWPEAFF
TGCGCCAGCAGCTTGGGTCAGGGGGCGAGGTGGCCTGAAGCTTTCTTT
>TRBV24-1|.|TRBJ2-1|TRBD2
CATSDSPGLAGATYNEQFF
TGTGCCACCAGTGATTCCCCGGGACTAGCGGGAGCAACCTACAATGAGCAGTTCTTC
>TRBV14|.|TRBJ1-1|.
CASSQDLTTEAFF
TGTGCCAGCAGCCAAGATTTAACTACTGAAGCTTTCTTT
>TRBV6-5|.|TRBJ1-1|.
CASSYSQPGGTEAFF
TGTGCCAGCAGTTACTCACAGCCCGGTGGCACTGAAGCTTTCTTT
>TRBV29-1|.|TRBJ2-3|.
CSVTGTTSTDTQYF
TGCAGCGTAACAGGGACTACTAGCACAGATACGCAGTATTTT
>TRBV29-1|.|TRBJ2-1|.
CSVDSGVDEQFF
TGCAGCGTTGACTCGGGGGTCGATGAGCAGTTCTTC
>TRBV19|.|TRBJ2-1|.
CASTERLSYNEQFF
TGTGCCAGTACGGAGAGGCTCTCCTACAATGAGCAGTTCTTC
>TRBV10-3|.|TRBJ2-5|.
CASKQDQETQYF
TGTGCCTCCAAGCAGGACCAAGAGACCCAGTACTTC
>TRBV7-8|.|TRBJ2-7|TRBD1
CASSYLGDRSYEQYF
TGTGCCAGCAGCTACCTCGGGGACAGAAGCTACGAGCAGTACTTC
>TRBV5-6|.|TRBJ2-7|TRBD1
CANSPWTGTYEQYF
TGTGCCAACAGCCCATGGACAGGGACCTACGAGCAGTACTTC
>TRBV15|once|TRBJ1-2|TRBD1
CATSSPGGGYGYTF
TGTGCCACCAGCAGCCCAGGGGGTGGCTATGGCTACACCTTC
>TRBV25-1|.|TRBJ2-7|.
CASSVQTYEQYF
TGTGCCAGCAGTGTACAGACCTACGAGCAGTACTTC
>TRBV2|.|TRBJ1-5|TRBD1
CASSASGQGNQPQHF
TGTGCCAGCAGTGCCTCCGGACAGGGAAATCAGCCCCAGCATTTT
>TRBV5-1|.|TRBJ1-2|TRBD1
CASSRLTTGGEDGYTF
TGCGCCAGCAGCCGCTTAACGACAGGGGGCGAAGATGGCTACACCTTC
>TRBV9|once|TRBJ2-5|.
CASSVGPGYKETQYF
TGTGCCAGCAGCGTAGGGCCAGGCTATAAAGAGACCCAGTACTTC
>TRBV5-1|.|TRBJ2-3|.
CASSLVQYTDTQYF
TGCGCCAGCAGCTTGGTCCAGTACACAGATACGCAGTATTTT
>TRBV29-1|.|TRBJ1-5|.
CQTGSSLNQPQHF
TGCCAAACGGGATCGAGCCTCAATCAGCCCCAGCATTTT
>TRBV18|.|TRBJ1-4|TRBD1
CASSPLGQGFDATNEKLFF
TGTGCCAGCTCACCATTGGGACAGGGTTTCGACGCAACTAATGAAAAACTGTTTTTT
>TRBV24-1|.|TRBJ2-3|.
CATSDLGTDTQYF
TGTGCCACCAGTGACCTAGGAACAGATACGCAGTATTTT
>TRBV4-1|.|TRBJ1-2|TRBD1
CASSLTGGGYGYTF
TGCGCCAGCAGCCTTACAGGGGGCGGCTATGGCTACACCTTC
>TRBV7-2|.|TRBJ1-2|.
CASSLVERQSNGYTF
TGTGCCAGCAGCTTAGTCGAGAGACAGTCTAATGGCTACACCTTC
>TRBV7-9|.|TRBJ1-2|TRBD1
CASSLVGQGGYTF
TGTGCCAGCAGCTTAGTTGGACAGGGTGGCTACACCTTC
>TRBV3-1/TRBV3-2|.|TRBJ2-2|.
CASSQVMQGYTGELFF
TGTGCCAGCAGCCAAGTTATGCAGGGATACACCGGGGAGCTGTTTTTT
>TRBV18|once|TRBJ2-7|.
CASSPPTRGGGYYEQYF
TGTGCCAGCTCACCACCGACGAGGGGGGGCGGGTACTACGAGCAGTACTTC
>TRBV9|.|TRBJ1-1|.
CASSVEGVSTEAFF
TGTGCCAGCAGCGTAGAAGGGGTGAGCACTGAAGCTTTCTTT
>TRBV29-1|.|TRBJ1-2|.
CSVESGALNYGYTF
TGCAGCGTTGAATCAGGCGCCCTCAACTATGGCTACACCTTC
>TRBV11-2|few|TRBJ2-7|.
CASSPQYGAYEQYF
TGTGCCAGCAGCCCGCAGTACGGGGCCTACGAGCAGTACTTC
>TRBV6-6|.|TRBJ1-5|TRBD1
CASSFPGQGANQPQHF
TGTGCCAGCAGTTTCCCTGGACAGGGGGCCAATCAGCCCCAGCATTTT
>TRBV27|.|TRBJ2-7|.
CASSPRGSPGYEQYF
TGTGCCAGCAGCCCCCGCGGGTCCCCTGGCTACGAGCAGTACTTC
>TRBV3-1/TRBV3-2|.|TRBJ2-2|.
CASSPVMSGSGELFF
TGTGCCAGCAGCCCCGTAATGTCGGGGAGCGGGGAGCTGTTTTTT
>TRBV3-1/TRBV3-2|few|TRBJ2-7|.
CASSQVVSTEQYF
TGTGCCAGCAGCCAAGTGGTAAGCACCGAGCAGTACTTC
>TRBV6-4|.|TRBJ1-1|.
CASSDSVGGSFF
TGTGCCAGCAGTGACTCGGTGGGAGGCTCTTTCTTT
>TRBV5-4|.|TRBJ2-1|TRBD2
CASSLGRAGSYNEQFF
TGTGCCAGCAGCTTGGGTCGAGCGGGGAGCTACAATGAGCAGTTCTTC
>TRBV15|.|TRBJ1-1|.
CATARTVGVPTEAFF
TGTGCCACAGCTCGGACGGTCGGGGTCCCAACTGAAGCTTTCTTT
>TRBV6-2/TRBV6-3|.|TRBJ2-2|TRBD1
CASSSGQGDAGELFF
TGTGCCAGCAGTTCGGGACAGGGAGATGCCGGGGAGCTGTTTTTT
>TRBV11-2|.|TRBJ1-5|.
CASSSHRTAASGSNQPQHF
TGTGCCAGCAGCTCCCATCGGACAGCGGCCTCGGGCAGCAATCAGCCCCAGCATTTT